The 28 T cell receptor beta chains listed next were all sequenced from one sample in a study of shared clonotypes between healthy human individuals. Here immunoSEQ multiplex PCR was the method, and the copy in TCRdb shows in-frame clones only, minus some. The data hold 2,500,000 or so clones, with around 92% observed a single time. Sequenced sample: naive CD4+ T cells from PBMCs. Indicated subset: CD45RA+ positively selected. These TCRs come from a young man in good health. Some clones in this sample may be carry-over from other donors' samples.

CDR3 protein: CASSARDYPSGANVLTF. CDR3 bases: TGTGCCAGCAGTGCGCGGGACTATCCCTCTGGGGCCAACGTCCTGACTTTC. J is TRBJ2-6 and V is TRBV6-1; TRBD2 matches at 7 bases. This CDR3 is built from 17 residues. The junction had 6 bases not matched to a gene; V was cut back by 4 bases and J by 0 bases. Germline V gene sequence: CDR1 MNHNS, CDR2 SASEGT.

J is TRBJ2-3 and V is TRBV11-2; 8 bases line up with TRBD2. CDR1 is SGHAT and CDR2 is FQNNGV in the germline V gene. The CDR3 sequence is 17 residues long. Trimming at V came to 0 bases and at J to 6 bases, leaving 11 bases not matched to a gene. DNA for the CDR3: TGTGCCAGCAGCTTAGAGTTGTCCAGCGGGAGTTTGGATACGCAGTATTTT. Residues: CASSLELSSGSLDTQYF.

The V gene is TRBV6-1, the J gene TRBJ2-7; tentatively, D is TRBD1 (5 bases). CDR1 and CDR2 from the germline V gene are MNHNS and SASEGT. This CDR3 spans 15 amino acids. V was shortened by 8 bases and J by 3 bases, with 20 bases between the two germline ends. The CDR3, as DNA: TGTGCCAGCCGACAGAGCAGGGTGCTAAACTACGAGCAGTACTTC. Encoded protein: CASRQSRVLNYEQYF.

The V and J genes are TRBV5-1 and TRBJ2-7; possibly TRBD2 for D (7 bases). CDR3 size: 16 residues. V was clipped by 0 bases and J by 0 bases, with 13 bases between them. Looked up from germline, CDR1 is SGHRS and CDR2 is YFSETQ. For the CDR3, the DNA is TGCGCCAGCAGCTTGGAGGGTCGGGGGGCCTCCTACGAGCAGTACTTC. Translation gives CASSLEGRGASYEQYF.

With respect to this clone: The identical CDR3 is also encoded by other nucleotide sequences in the sample. The chain uses TRBV18 and TRBJ2-5, with a possible D match to TRBD1 (5 bases). The CDR3 loop spans 13 amino acids. Germline assignment: CDR1 KGHSH and CDR2 LQKENI. With 3 bases removed from V and 5 bases from J, the gap between germline ends came to 10 bases. The CDR3 region has the DNA TGTGCCAGCTCACCGGGGCTGAGTGAGACCCAGTACTTC. Its translation is CASSPGLSETQYF.

This sequence joins TRBV9 and TRBJ2-3; D is perhaps TRBD1 or TRBD2 (5 bases each). CDR1 and CDR2 (germline): SGDLS, YYNGEE. This CDR3 region has 17 residues. V lost 4 bases to trimming and J lost 0 bases, with 18 bases between them. The CDR3 reads CASSPRRWGRSTDTQYF. The CDR3 nucleotides read TGTGCCAGCAGCCCTCGTAGGTGGGGGAGAAGCACAGATACGCAGTATTTT.

CDR3 residues: CASSYRRRRTAGYTF. The CDR3, as DNA: TGTGCCAGCAGTTACAGGCGGAGAAGAACGGCGGGCTACACCTTC. V usage is TRBV6-6 and J usage is TRBJ1-2; D not resolved. Looked up from germline, CDR1 is MNHNY and CDR2 is SVGAGI (reference sequence). This CDR3 spans 15 amino acids. V gave up 2 bases and J gave up 8 bases, with 18 bases separating them.

V gene TRBV29-1 combines with J gene TRBJ2-7; weak D call: TRBD2 (7 bases). V shed 3 bases and J shed 2 bases, with 17 bases lying between them. CDR3 length equals 15 residues. Germline V lookup: CDR1 SQVTM, CDR2 ANQGSEA. The DNA of the CDR3 is TGCAGCGTTGAGATGGGGGCTAGCGGCCCCTACGAGCAGTACTTC. Translating gives CSVEMGASGPYEQYF.

For this clone: Other DNA variants within this sample encode the same CDR3. The gene calls are TRBV28 and TRBJ1-2, with D possibly matching TRBD1 (5 bases). The CDR3 extends over 13 amino acids. Trimming took off 2 bases at V and 7 bases at J, with 11 bases between the two ends. Germline CDR1 and CDR2: MDHEN and SYDVKM. CDR3 nucleotide sequence: TGTGCCAGCAGTTTACCGGGGGTGGGTGGCTACACCTTC. It codes for CASSLPGVGGYTF.

V gene TRBV2 combines with J gene TRBJ2-5; D possibly corresponds to TRBD1 (6 bases). Germline V gene data show CDR1 as SNHLY and CDR2 as FYNNEI. V was shortened by 2 bases and J by 5 bases, with 12 bases between the two germline ends. CDR3 size: 14 residues. CDR3 in DNA: TGTGCCAGCAGTGAAAGACTAAGGGGGGAGACCCAGTACTTC. Translating gives CASSERLRGETQYF.

This chain uses TRBV4-1 with TRBJ2-5; D call uncertain. Trimming cost V 1 base and J 1 base, with 13 bases left between them. The CDR3 has 16 amino acids. CDR1 is MGHRA, CDR2 YSYEKL, per germline. DNA for the CDR3: TGCGCCAGCAGCCAAGCCTCCCCGTGGGCCCAAGAGACCCAGTACTTC. Translation gives CASSQASPWAQETQYF.

The rearrangement joins TRBV27 to TRBJ1-3; TRBD1 might be the D (6 bases). Germline CDR1 reads MNHEY; CDR2 reads SMNVEV (reference sequence). The V and J ends lost 6 bases and 4 bases respectively, with 10 bases between them. The CDR3 runs to 13 residues. The CDR3 nucleotides read TGTGCCAGCAGCAAGACAGGAGGAAACACCATATATTTT. It specifies CASSKTGGNTIYF.

The chain links TRBV6-1 to TRBJ1-1; no reliable D call. Germline CDR1 is MNHNS and CDR2 is SASEGT. This CDR3 spans 12 amino acids. Deletions cut 4 bases from V and 10 bases from J, with 13 bases between. The CDR3: CASSARALGAFF. The CDR3 coding sequence is TGTGCCAGCAGTGCCCGGGCCCTGGGAGCTTTCTTT.

V is TRBV15 and J is TRBJ1-1, with D perhaps matching TRBD1 (5 bases). The germline V gene has CDR1 LNHNV and CDR2 YYDKDF (reference sequence). CDR3 length: 13 residues. Trimming left V 10 bases short and J 1 base short, with 13 bases between. CDR3 protein: CASTSGPNTEAFF. In DNA, the CDR3 is TGTGCCAGCACATCGGGACCGAACACTGAAGCTTTCTTT.

This clone was seen just once. The chain couples TRBV5-1 to TRBJ2-2; D gene uncertain. Germline V CDR1 and CDR2: SGHRS, YFSETQ. The CDR3 loop spans 16 amino acids. Trimming shortened V by 3 bases and J by 2 bases, and 14 bases separated the two germline ends. The CDR3 sequence is CASSSTPTANTGELFF. CDR3 nucleotides: TGCGCCAGCAGCTCCACCCCGACTGCCAACACCGGGGAGCTGTTTTTT.

This chain uses TRBV25-1 with TRBJ1-4; the D gene is possibly TRBD1 (5 bases). This CDR3 is 15 amino acids long. CDR1 is MGHDK, CDR2 SYGVNS, per germline. V lost 3 bases, J lost 3 bases, and 11 bases lay in between. The CDR3 DNA is TGTGCCAGCAGTGACTTACAGGAGGCTAATGAAAAACTGTTTTTT. Translating gives CASSDLQEANEKLFF. The whole variable domain, remainder taken from reference TRBV25-1 and TRBJ1-4, is EADIYQTPRYLVIGTGKKITLECSQTMGHDKMYWYQQDPGMELHLIHYSYGVNSTEKGDLSSESTVSRIRTEHFPLTLESARPSHTSQYLCASSDLQEANEKLFFGSGTQLSVL.

The rearrangement links TRBV27 to TRBJ2-2, with D uncertain. There are 15 residues in the CDR3. CDR1 MNHEY and CDR2 SMNVEV come from the germline V gene (reference sequence). With 2 bases removed from V and 0 bases from J, the gap between germline ends came to 7 bases. The CDR3 region has the DNA TGTGCCAGCAGTTTACGGCAAACGAACACCGGGGAGCTGTTTTTT. Protein sequence: CASSLRQTNTGELFF.

The chain has TRBV5-8 and TRBJ1-5; no clear D gene. V lost 2 bases and J 1 base, leaving 10 bases between the germline ends. In germline, CDR1 is SGHTS, CDR2 YDEGEE. This CDR3 is built from 15 residues. CDR3 amino acids: CASSFGPGSNQPQHF. The CDR3 bases are TGTGCCAGCAGCTTTGGGCCGGGGAGCAATCAGCCCCAGCATTTT.

This chain joins TRBV28 and TRBJ1-1; possible D gene TRBD1, 5 bases. The CDR3 loop spans 12 amino acids. CDR1 is MDHEN and CDR2 is SYDVKM in the germline V gene. Trimming removed 3 bases at V and 10 bases at J, with 12 bases between. CDR3 coding DNA: TGTGCCAGCAGTTTTTTTCGAAGGGGAGCTTTCTTT. Protein: CASSFFRRGAFF.

The CDR3 protein is CASSRDRTYNEQFF. As DNA, the CDR3 is TGTGCCAGCAGTCGGGACAGGACCTACAATGAGCAGTTCTTC. The chain recombines TRBV6-5 with TRBJ2-1; 8 bases fit TRBD1. V shed 5 bases, J shed 2 bases, and the junction held 2 bases outside the gene matches. This CDR3 is 14 amino acids long. Per the germline V gene, CDR1 is MNHEY and CDR2 is SVGAGI.

The gene calls are TRBV27 and TRBJ2-1; tentative D call: TRBD1 (6 bases). This CDR3 is built from 15 residues. The V and J ends lost 7 bases and 4 bases respectively, with 17 bases between them. Germline loops: CDR1 MNHEY, CDR2 SMNVEV (reference sequence). CDR3 sequence: CASTSGVKGYNEQFF. The CDR3 DNA follows: TGTGCCAGCACTTCAGGGGTAAAGGGGTACAATGAGCAGTTCTTC.

V and J are TRBV27 and TRBJ1-2; 8 bases line up with TRBD1. Germline CDR1 MNHEY, CDR2 SMNVEV (reference sequence). With 7 bases clipped from V and 0 bases from J, the junction kept 10 bases outside the gene matches. CDR3 size: 16 residues. For the CDR3, the DNA is TGTGCCAGCAAAAGGGCAACAGGGGGGACTAACTATGGCTACACCTTC. Translated: CASKRATGGTNYGYTF.

V is TRBV6-5 and J is TRBJ2-3; the D gene is possibly TRBD1 (5 bases). The CDR3 loop spans 11 amino acids. V was shortened by 3 bases and J by 10 bases, with 8 bases between the two germline ends. Germline V gives CDR1 MNHEY, CDR2 SVGAGI. The CDR3 loop is CASSYRGAQYF. CDR3 DNA sequence: TGTGCCAGCAGTTATAGGGGTGCGCAGTATTTT.

This chain uses TRBV7-2 with TRBJ2-7; 8 positions match TRBD2. CDR3 size: 16 residues. Germline V gene sequence: CDR1 SGHTA, CDR2 FQGNSA. After removal of 1 base from V and 2 bases from J, the junction contained 7 bases not matched to a gene. The CDR3 coding sequence is TGTGCCAGCAGCTTAGACGGTAGCGGGACCCCCTACGAGCAGTACTTC. Its translation is CASSLDGSGTPYEQYF.

This clone was detected only once. This chain joins TRBV19 and TRBJ1-5, with 10 bases matching TRBD1. Trimming took 11 bases from V and 5 from J; bases not matched to a gene: 6. This CDR3 region has 13 residues. Germline CDR1 and CDR2: LNHDA and SQIVND (reference sequence). Written as DNA, the CDR3 is TGTGCCTCCCAGGACAGGGGGTATCAGCCCCAGCATTTT. Amino acid sequence: CASQDRGYQPQHF.

V is TRBV7-3 and J is TRBJ2-2, with 8 bases aligning to TRBD1. Per germline, CDR1 SGHTA and CDR2 FQGTGA. The CDR3 runs 14 residues. The V gene end was trimmed by 5 bases and the J gene end by 8 bases; junction bases not matched to a gene: 7. CDR3 bases: TGTGCCAGCAGCCCCGGACAGGGAAGAGGGGAGCTGTTTTTT. Translated, it gives CASSPGQGRGELFF.

The J gene is TRBJ2-5, the V gene TRBV27; 10 nucleotides align to TRBD2. The V gene's germline CDR1 is MNHEY and CDR2 SMNVEV (reference sequence). This CDR3 has 14 residues. Trimming at V came to 6 bases and at J to 3 bases, leaving 4 bases not matched to a gene. CDR3: CASRLAGEEETQYF. In nucleotides, the CDR3 is TGTGCCAGCAGGCTAGCGGGAGAAGAAGAGACCCAGTACTTC.

The V gene is TRBV15, the J gene TRBJ1-2; 8 nucleotides agree with TRBD1. The CDR3 extends over 18 amino acids. From germline, CDR1 is LNHNV and CDR2 YYDKDF (reference sequence). The V segment lost 0 bases and the J segment 8 bases; nucleotides outside the gene matches: 17. The CDR3 DNA reads TGTGCCACCAGCAGAGAAGTGGGGACAGGCAAGGCATCAGGAGGCTACACCTTC. Amino acid sequence: CATSREVGTGKASGGYTF.